This entry lists 28 T cell receptor beta chains sequenced from one sample in a study of blood T cell repertoires in COVID-19. Here immunoSEQ multiplex PCR was the method, and the copy in TCRdb shows in-frame clones only, minus some. The sample lists roughly 230,000 clones; about nine tenths were seen once. Sequenced input: PBMCs or T cells enriched from blood (not recorded which). The receptors were sampled from a woman in her thirties with acute COVID-19.

The V and J genes are TRBV19 and TRBJ2-3; 7 nucleotides line up with TRBD2. The CDR3 loop spans 16 amino acids. J gave up 2 bases and V 5 bases, and 10 bases lay outside the gene matches. Germline V gene data show CDR1 as LNHDA and CDR2 as SQIVND (reference sequence). In DNA, the CDR3 is TGTGCCAGTAGTGAGTACGGGCGGGGGATCACAGATACGCAGTATTTT. Translation: CASSEYGRGITDTQYF.

This clone was observed a handful of times. The V and J genes are TRBV5-8 and TRBJ2-1; D is unclear. V gave up 1 base and J gave up 9 bases, with 8 bases separating them. This CDR3 comprises 12 residues. Germline assignment: CDR1 SGHTS and CDR2 YDEGEE. The CDR3 is CASSLLSPEQFF. The CDR3 DNA sequence: TGTGCCAGCAGCTTGTTATCCCCTGAGCAGTTCTTC. The whole variable domain, remainder taken from reference TRBV5-8 and TRBJ2-1, is EAGVTQSPTHLIKTRGQQATLRCSPISGHTSVYWYQQALGLGLQFLLWYDEGEERNRGNFPPRFSGRQFPNYSSELNVNALELEDSALYLCASSLLSPEQFFGPGTRLTVL.

The V call is TRBV16, the J call TRBJ1-1; no reliable D call. The V gene lost 5 bases and the J gene lost 1 base, with 5 bases spanning the gap. CDR3 length equals 12 residues. Germline V lookup: CDR1 KGHSY, CDR2 FQNENV. The CDR3 coding sequence is TGTGCCAGCAGCAGAGGGAACACTGAAGCTTTCTTT. This encodes CASSRGNTEAFF.

This chain uses TRBV6-5 with TRBJ2-3; 12 nucleotides agree with TRBD2. CDR1 is MNHEY, CDR2 SVGAGI, per germline. The CDR3 consists of 14 residues. Trimming cost V 7 bases and J 3 bases; bases outside gene matches: 2. The CDR3 spells CASTSGGETDTQYF. The CDR3 nucleotides read TGTGCCAGCACTAGCGGGGGGGAGACAGATACGCAGTATTTT.

The gene calls are TRBV7-9 and TRBJ1-1, with a tentative D call TRBD1 (6 bases). Trimming took 5 bases from V and 1 from J, leaving 17 bases between them. Germline CDR1 and CDR2: SEHNR and FQNEAQ (reference sequence). The length of the CDR3 is 16 residues. CDR3 loop: CASSPTQGQKNTEAFF. CDR3 DNA: TGTGCCAGCAGCCCGACCCAGGGGCAGAAGAACACTGAAGCTTTCTTT. The entire variable domain, with the rest obtained from reference TRBV7-9 and TRBJ1-1, is as follows: DTGVSQNPRHKITKRGQNVTFRCDPISEHNRLYWYRQTLGQGPEFLTYFQNEAQLEKSRLLSDRFSAERPKGSFSTLEIQRTEQGDSAMYLCASSPTQGQKNTEAFFGQGTRLTVV.

This clone was found a few times. The V call is TRBV19, the J call TRBJ1-4; TRBD1 is a possible D gene (5 bases). CDR1 and CDR2 (germline): LNHDA, SQIVND (reference sequence). CDR3 size: 13 residues. The V and J ends lost 1 base and 6 bases respectively, with 6 bases between them. CDR3 sequence reads: CASSIGGYEKLFF. CDR3 in DNA: TGTGCCAGTAGTATAGGGGGCTATGAAAAACTGTTTTTT.

This rearrangement joins TRBV27 to TRBJ1-3, with TRBD1 matching over 8 bases. The CDR3 runs to 14 residues. Germline CDR1 reads MNHEY; CDR2 reads SMNVEV (reference sequence). The V gene end was trimmed by 3 bases and the J gene end by 4 bases; junction bases not matched to a gene: 2. CDR3 sequence reads: CASSFTGGGNTIYF. DNA of the CDR3: TGTGCCAGCAGTTTTACAGGGGGAGGAAACACCATATATTTT.

As to this clone: Additional DNA sequences in this sample encode the identical CDR3. The chain recombines TRBV5-1 with TRBJ1-5, with a weak D call TRBD1 (6 bases). Germline-derived CDR1 and CDR2 are SGHRS and YFSETQ. The CDR3 length is 15 residues. V dropped 0 bases and J dropped 4 bases, with 11 bases sitting between them. CDR3 nucleotide sequence: TGCGCCAGCAGCTTGGAGGGGCAGGGGAATCAGCCCCAGCATTTT. This sequence encodes CASSLEGQGNQPQHF. The full variable domain, its missing parts supplied by reference TRBV5-1 and TRBJ1-5, is KAGVTQTPRYLIKTRGQQVTLSCSPISGHRSVSWYQQTPGQGLQFLFEYFSETQRNKGNFPGRFSGRQFSNSRSEMNVSTLELGDSALYLCASSLEGQGNQPQHFGDGTRLSIL.

This sequence joins TRBV4-3 and TRBJ2-6; TRBD1 is a possible D gene (5 bases). With 1 base removed from V and 0 bases from J, the gap between germline ends came to 16 bases. Germline-derived CDR1 and CDR2 are LGHNA and YSLEER. The CDR3 is 19 amino acids. CDR3 nucleotide sequence: TGCGCCAGCAGCCAAGGTCCAGCAGGGTTGAGCTCTGGGGCCAACGTCCTGACTTTC. This sequence encodes CASSQGPAGLSSGANVLTF.

This clone was seen a handful of times. The chain combines TRBV6-6 with TRBJ1-1, with TRBD1 matching over 7 bases. The CDR3 has 15 residues. V was pared by 5 bases and J by 0 bases, with 6 bases of the junction left unmatched. The germline CDR1 and CDR2 sequences are MNHNY and SVGAGI (reference sequence). CDR3 bases: TGTGCCAGCAGTGCACGACAGGGAATGAACACTGAAGCTTTCTTT. Its translation is CASSARQGMNTEAFF.

The chain links TRBV10-2 to TRBJ1-3, with 7 bases that match TRBD1. In germline, CDR1 is WSHSY, CDR2 SAAADI. The CDR3 runs 15 residues. V dropped 6 bases and J dropped 2; count of bases not matched to a gene: 7. Here the CDR3 DNA reads TGCGCCAGCAGCCTCCTTCAGGGGGCTGGAAACACCATATATTTT. Encoded protein: CASSLLQGAGNTIYF.

The CDR3 bases are TGTGCCAGCAGCTTCCGGAACACCATATATTTT. Translating gives CASSFRNTIYF. The chain uses TRBV6-5 and TRBJ1-3; no definite D call. V was pared by 6 bases and J by 7 bases, with 7 bases between. Germline lookup yields CDR1 MNHEY and CDR2 SVGAGI. This CDR3 is 11 amino acids long.

V is TRBV7-8 and J is TRBJ2-5; D remains unclear. The CDR3 extends over 14 amino acids. In germline, CDR1 is SGHVS, CDR2 FQNEAQ. V lost 1 base, J lost 5 bases, and 11 bases lay in between. CDR3 bases: TGTGCCAGCAGCTTAGAGACTGCCCTCGAGACCCAGTACTTC. It codes for CASSLETALETQYF.

This clone was seen only once. The chain has TRBV6-2 or TRBV6-3 and TRBJ1-2, with D possibly matching TRBD1 (5 bases). The CDR3 consists of 12 residues. CDR1 is MNHEY, CDR2 SVGEGT, per germline. The V and J ends lost 2 bases and 8 bases respectively, with 9 bases between them. This CDR3 is CASSYIWGGYTF. CDR3 sequence (DNA): TGTGCCAGCAGTTACATATGGGGCGGCTACACCTTC.

This clone is a singleton in its sample. V and J are TRBV6-6 and TRBJ2-1, with a possible D match to TRBD2 (5 bases). The CDR3 loop spans 13 amino acids. V lost 6 bases and J lost 6, with 12 bases in between. The germline CDR1 and CDR2 sequences are MNHNY and SVGAGI (reference sequence). CDR3: CASSSGLANEQFF. CDR3 coding DNA: TGTGCCAGCAGCTCCGGACTCGCCAATGAGCAGTTCTTC.

The V and J genes are TRBV4-3 and TRBJ2-4; 16 nucleotides line up with TRBD2. There are 18 residues in the CDR3. CDR1 and CDR2 from the germline V gene are LGHNA and YSLEER. Losses at the gene ends were 0 bases for V and 7 bases for J; bases not matched to a gene: 6. CDR3 in DNA: TGCGCCAGCAGCCAAGATTCGGGACTAGCGGGGGGGCGGAACATTCAGTACTTC. Translation: CASSQDSGLAGGRNIQYF.

V and J are TRBV7-8 and TRBJ2-1; 7 bases match TRBD2. Unmatched junction bases numbered 10, after V lost 5 bases and J lost 3 bases. The CDR3 has 16 residues. Germline-derived CDR1 and CDR2 are SGHVS and FQNEAQ. CDR3 sequence reads: CASSLLWGGIYNEQFF. In nucleotides, the CDR3 is TGTGCCAGCAGCCTACTCTGGGGGGGGATCTACAATGAGCAGTTCTTC. Full variable domain (remainder filled in from reference TRBV7-8 and TRBJ2-1): GAGVSQSPRYKVAKRGQDVALRCDPISGHVSLFWYQQALGQGPEFLTYFQNEAQLDKSGLPSDRFFAERPEGSVSTLKIQRTQQEDSAVYLCASSLLWGGIYNEQFFGPGTRLTVL.

The gene calls are TRBV2 and TRBJ2-5; TRBD2 is a possible D gene (6 bases). V lost 3 bases, J lost 5 bases, and 13 bases lay in between. The CDR3 sequence is 14 residues long. Germline V gene data show CDR1 as SNHLY and CDR2 as FYNNEI. Written as DNA, the CDR3 is TGTGCCAGCAGTGATGCCCGGGACTCGGAGACCCAGTACTTC. This codes for CASSDARDSETQYF.

This chain links TRBV10-3 with TRBJ1-1; perhaps TRBD1 as D (5 bases). This CDR3 region has 13 residues. The germline V and J ends were trimmed by 5 bases and 3 bases, with 10 bases remaining between them. CDR1 ENHRY and CDR2 SYGVKD come from the germline V gene. DNA of the CDR3: TGTGCCATCAGTTATCAGGGTGACACTGAAGCTTTCTTT. It is translated as CAISYQGDTEAFF.

This clone has only a few counts. The genes are TRBV6-6 and TRBJ2-5; D perhaps matches TRBD1 (6 bases). Germline lookup yields CDR1 MNHNY and CDR2 SVGAGI (reference sequence). This CDR3 contains 14 residues. Trimming shortened V by 0 bases and J by 5 bases, and 10 bases separated the two germline ends. The CDR3 region is CASSYSTGRETQYF. CDR3 DNA sequence: TGTGCCAGCAGTTACTCGACAGGAAGGGAGACCCAGTACTTC.

The gene calls are TRBV12-2 and TRBJ2-1; the table names TRBD1, a call not compared with the DNA. TRBV12-2 is a known pseudogene. The CDR3 is 17 amino acids. CDR3 residues: CASRLVRGAHSYNEQFF. The DNA for the CDR3 is TGTGCAAGTCGCTTAGTTAGGGGTGCCCACTCCTACAATGAGCAGTTCTTC.

V is TRBV5-1 and J is TRBJ2-5; 8 nucleotides agree with TRBD1. Germline trimming cut 4 bases from V and 3 bases from J; bases unmatched to any gene: 5. This CDR3 has 14 amino acids. CDR1 is SGHRS, CDR2 YFSETQ, per germline. CDR3 DNA sequence: TGCGCCAGCAGCACACGGACAGGGAAAGAGACCCAGTACTTC. Translated, it gives CASSTRTGKETQYF.

This clone was detected once. The CDR3 region is CASSPTGPDNSPLHF. The CDR3 DNA follows: TGTGCCAGCAGCCCGACAGGGCCGGATAATTCACCCCTCCACTTT. V usage is TRBV7-9 and J usage is TRBJ1-6; TRBD1 aligns across 7 bases. Germline values: CDR1 SEHNR, CDR2 FQNEAQ (reference sequence). The CDR3 runs to 15 residues. The V gene end was trimmed by 5 bases and the J gene end by 5 bases; junction bases not matched to a gene: 6.

The chain couples TRBV4-1 to TRBJ2-7; 7 bases agree with TRBD1. J was trimmed by 9 bases and V by 4 bases; bases with no gene match: 9. The CDR3 loop spans 13 amino acids. From germline, CDR1 is MGHRA and CDR2 YSYEKL. CDR3 DNA: TGCGCCAGCAGCCTCCCACAGGGGCCGGCGCAGTACTTC. Protein product: CASSLPQGPAQYF.

The V and J genes are TRBV4-2 and TRBJ2-1, with TRBD2 matching over 8 bases. The CDR3 runs 17 residues. Germline V gene lookup returns CDR1 LGHNA and CDR2 YNFKEQ. The J segment lost 8 bases and the V segment lost 0 bases, leaving 12 bases of the junction unmatched. The CDR3 DNA sequence: TGTGCCAGCAGCCAAGATCGCCCCGGGGGGGGAGTCGATGAGCAGTTCTTC. This translates into CASSQDRPGGGVDEQFF.

The gene calls are TRBV30 and TRBJ2-7, with 7 nucleotides matching TRBD2. After removal of 0 bases from V and 3 bases from J, the junction contained 14 bases not matched to a gene. The CDR3 extends over 17 amino acids. Germline CDR1 and CDR2: GTSNPN and SVGIG (reference sequence). The CDR3: CAWSVLGGLGGGYEQYF. The CDR3 bases are TGTGCCTGGAGTGTACTAGGAGGGCTGGGGGGGGGCTACGAGCAGTACTTC.

This clone has at least ten counts. The genes are TRBV6-1 and TRBJ2-3; 11 nucleotides align to TRBD1. CDR1 and CDR2 from the germline V gene are MNHNS and SASEGT. V gave up 1 base and J gave up 4 bases; unmatched junction bases: 1. The CDR3 spans 15 residues. CDR3 DNA sequence: TGTGCCAGCAGTGAAGGGACAGGGGGCTCAGATACGCAGTATTTT. It specifies CASSEGTGGSDTQYF.

The chain joins TRBV11-2 to TRBJ2-7; D unresolved. V lost 0 bases to trimming and J lost 1 base, with 16 bases between them. Per germline, CDR1 SGHAT and CDR2 FQNNGV. This CDR3 region has 17 residues. The CDR3 DNA is TGTGCCAGCAGCTTAGATGTAGGAGCGATAAGTTCCTACGAGCAGTACTTC. Its translation: CASSLDVGAISSYEQYF. The entire variable domain, with the rest obtained from reference TRBV11-2 and TRBJ2-7, is as follows: EAGVAQSPRYKIIEKRQSVAFWCNPISGHATLYWYQQILGQGPKLLIQFQNNGVVDDSQLPKDRFSAERLKGVDSTLKIQPAKLEDSAVYLCASSLDVGAISSYEQYFGPGTRLTVT.